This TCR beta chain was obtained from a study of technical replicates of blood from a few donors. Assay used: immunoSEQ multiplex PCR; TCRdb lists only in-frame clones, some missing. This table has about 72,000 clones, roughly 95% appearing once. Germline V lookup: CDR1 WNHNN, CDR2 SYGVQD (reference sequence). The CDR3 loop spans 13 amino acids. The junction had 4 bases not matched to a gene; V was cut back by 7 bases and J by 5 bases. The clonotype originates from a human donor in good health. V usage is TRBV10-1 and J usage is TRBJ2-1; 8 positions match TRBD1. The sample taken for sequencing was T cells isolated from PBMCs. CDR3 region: CASKDRADNEQFF. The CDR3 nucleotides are TGCGCCAGCAAGGACAGGGCGGACAATGAGCAGTTCTTC.